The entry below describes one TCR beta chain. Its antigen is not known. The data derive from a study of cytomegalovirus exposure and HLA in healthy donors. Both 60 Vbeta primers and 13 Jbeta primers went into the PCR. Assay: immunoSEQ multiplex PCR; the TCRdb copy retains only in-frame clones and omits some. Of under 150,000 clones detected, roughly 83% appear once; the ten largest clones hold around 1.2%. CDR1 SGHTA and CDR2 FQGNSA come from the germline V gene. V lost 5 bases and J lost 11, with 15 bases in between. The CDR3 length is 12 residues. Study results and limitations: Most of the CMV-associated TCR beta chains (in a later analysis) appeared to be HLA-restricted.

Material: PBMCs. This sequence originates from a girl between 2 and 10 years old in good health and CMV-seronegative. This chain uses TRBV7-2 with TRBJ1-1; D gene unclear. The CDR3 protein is CASSPMYPGAFF. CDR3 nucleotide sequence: TGTGCCAGCAGCCCGATGTACCCGGGGGCTTTCTTT.